In this sample, the clone carrying this TCR beta chain turned up a few times. What it binds is unknown. Each CDR3 protein gets one entry after TCRdb re-called the 5' RACE reads with MiXCR. The table records some 500,000 distinct CDR3 sequences, nearly 10% of them present only once. The data are from a study of identical twins. Study conclusions and caveats: Abundant beta clonotypes from cord blood bore fewer insertions; memory repertoires lacked this pattern. Diverse VJ usage suggested most zero-insertion clonotypes were not invariant T cells.

CDR3 length equals 14 residues. V lost 3 bases, J lost 2 bases, and 11 bases lay in between. Germline lookup yields CDR1 MNHEY and CDR2 SMNVEV (reference sequence). This same sample was also part of a study on yellow fever vaccine responses in identical twins.

The receptor comes from a woman between 18 and 30 years old in good health. The material sequenced was PBMCs. The chain links TRBV27 to TRBJ2-7; the D call may be TRBD1 or TRBD2 (5 bases each). CDR3 in DNA: TGTGCCAGCAGTTTTAGCTTGGGGGCCTACGAGCAGTACTTC. As protein: CASSFSLGAYEQYF.